The 4 T cell receptor beta chains given below trace back to one sample, sequenced in a study of T cells in Graves' hyperthyroidism and ophthalmopathy. Template material for amplifying TCR beta CDR3 regions consisted of RNA transcripts. First-round RT-PCR with HTBI primers amplified the TCR CDR3 region. Each CDR3 protein gets one entry after TCRdb re-called the multiplex PCR reads with MiXCR. Seen here are fewer than 650,000 distinct CDR3 sequences, approximately 15% observed once, and the top ten hold 5.8%. The specimen was blood. These receptors all stem from a woman in her 30s with Graves' hyperthyroidism that later progressed to Graves' ophthalmopathy.

Many counts were recorded for this clonotype. The rearrangement joins TRBV3-1 to TRBJ2-5, with D possibly matching TRBD2 (5 bases). Germline lookup yields CDR1 LGHDT and CDR2 YNNKEL (reference sequence). The CDR3 is 13 residues long. Trimming pared 7 bases from V and 5 bases from J, leaving 14 bases between. CDR3 in amino acids: CASTGIMWETQYF. CDR3 bases: TGTGCCAGCACCGGGATAATGTGGGAGACCCAGTACTTC.

This clonotype was counted at least ten times. V gene TRBV20-1 combines with J gene TRBJ1-4, with TRBD1 matching 10 bases. J lost 6 bases, V lost 3 bases, and 4 bases had no gene match. The germline gives CDR1 DFQATT, CDR2 SNEGSKA (reference sequence). This CDR3 spans 14 amino acids. For the CDR3, the DNA is TGCAGTGCTAGTGAAGGACAGGGGGATGAAAAACTGTTTTTT. It encodes CSASEGQGDEKLFF.

This clonotype was observed at least ten times. The chain combines TRBV7-9 with TRBJ2-7, with D tentatively TRBD1 (6 bases). The CDR3 is made up of 15 amino acids. Germline V CDR1 and CDR2: SEHNR, FQNEAQ (reference sequence). The V end was cut by 11 bases, the J end by 5 bases, with 25 bases between. CDR3: CAGTHTGQGLDEQYF. The CDR3 DNA follows: TGTGCCGGGACACATACAGGGCAGGGTTTGGACGAGCAGTACTTC.

This clonotype was counted ten times or more. The chain employs TRBV27 and TRBJ1-2; D is perhaps TRBD1 (6 bases). Per the germline V gene, CDR1 is MNHEY and CDR2 is SMNVEV (reference sequence). This CDR3 has 13 residues. V lost 4 bases and J 5 bases, leaving 11 bases between the germline ends. The CDR3 is CASSSGTIYGYTF. The DNA of the CDR3 is TGTGCCAGCAGTTCCGGGACAATTTATGGCTACACCTTC.